This T cell receptor (beta chain) was documented in a study of radiotherapy plus CTLA-4 blockade in lung cancer. For this clone: Its specificity is unknown.

Germline CDR1 MNHEY, CDR2 SVGAGI. Trimming left V 5 bases short and J 8 bases short, with 7 bases between. The CDR3 length is 11 residues. The method was immunoSEQ multiplex PCR; TCRdb's version includes in-frame clones alone and lacks a portion of them. Among 50,000 to 70,000 clones, over 70% were seen once, and the ten largest hold around 4%. Study-level findings and limits: Among reported predictors of response, early blood T cell clone dynamics with interferon-beta performed best. After treatment with radiotherapy plus ipilimumab, TCR clones that came from the tumor expanded in blood.

The J gene is TRBJ2-1, the V gene TRBV6-5, with D possibly TRBD2 on 5 matching bases. The clonotype comes from a human donor with non-small cell lung cancer who had a partial response to radiotherapy plus ipilimumab. The sample consisted of peripheral blood, taken from a patient treated with radiotherapy plus ipilimumab. The CDR3 DNA reads as TGTGCCAGCAGTCCCGGGGATGAGCAGTTCTTC. The encoded protein is CASSPGDEQFF.